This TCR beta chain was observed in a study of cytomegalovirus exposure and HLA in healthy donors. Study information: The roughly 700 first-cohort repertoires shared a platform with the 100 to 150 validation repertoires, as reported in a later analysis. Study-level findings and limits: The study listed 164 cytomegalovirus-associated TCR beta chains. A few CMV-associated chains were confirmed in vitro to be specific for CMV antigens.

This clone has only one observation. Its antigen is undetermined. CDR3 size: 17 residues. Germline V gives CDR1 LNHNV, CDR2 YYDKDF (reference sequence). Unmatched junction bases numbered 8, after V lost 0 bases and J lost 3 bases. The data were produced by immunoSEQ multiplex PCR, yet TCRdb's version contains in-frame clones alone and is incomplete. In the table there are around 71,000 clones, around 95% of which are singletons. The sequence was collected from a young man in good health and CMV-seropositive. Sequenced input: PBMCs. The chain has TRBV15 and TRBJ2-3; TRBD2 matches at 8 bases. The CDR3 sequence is CATSRDPYGGGTDTQYF. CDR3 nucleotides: TGTGCCACCAGCAGAGATCCTTACGGGGGGGGTACAGATACGCAGTATTTT. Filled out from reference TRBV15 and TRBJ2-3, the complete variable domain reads DAMVIQNPRYQVTQFGKPVTLSCSQTLNHNVMYWYQQKSSQAPKLLFHYYDKDFNNEADTPDNFQSRRPNTSFCFLDIRSPGLGDTAMYLCATSRDPYGGGTDTQYFGPGTRLTVL.